The TCR beta chain described here comes from a study of blood T cells in healthy people across ages. The germline gives CDR1 MNHEY, CDR2 SVGEGT. V lost 7 bases and J lost 1, with 11 bases in between. This CDR3 contains 15 residues. This clonotype came up a few times. Its target is unknown. Study-wide results and caveats: Those diversity estimates obtained from one million T cells were thought to be underestimates.

Next came a second PCR, run for roughly 6 to 11 cycles, which used a sample-barcoded 5' primer along with a J-beta primer mix. MiXCR was run by TCRdb on the 5' RACE reads, yielding one entry per CDR3 protein. The data show some 730,000 distinct CDR3 sequences, roughly 20% seen once. The TCR originated in a man aged 70-80 years in good health. The V call is TRBV6-2 or TRBV6-3, the J call TRBJ2-6, with a possible D match to TRBD1 (5 bases). Material: blood. This chain's CDR3 is CASTASGSGANVLTF. CDR3 nucleotides: TGTGCCAGCACCGCATCAGGGTCTGGGGCCAACGTCCTGACTTTC.